This is a list of T cell receptor beta chains from one sample in a study of T cell responses to AZD1222 COVID-19 vaccine. TCRdb keeps only in-frame clones here, not all; method: immunoSEQ multiplex PCR. This sample has around 100,000 clones; 80% to 90% occur once, and the top ten carry more than 8%. Sequencing used peripheral blood, obtained on day 0 of AZD1222 vaccination. The source of these receptors is an adult in good health. Both conserved end residues are part of each CDR3. The D gene is left open where the match is weak. The size of a clone is reported for some rows only, either as once, few or many, or as a class for expanded clones.

j_gene	v_gene	abundance	d_gene	CDR3nt	CDR3aa
TRBJ1-1	TRBV7-9	.	.	TGTGCCAGCAGCTTCCGGGACACTGAAGCTTTCTTT	CASSFRDTEAFF
TRBJ2-2	TRBV18	.	.	TGTGCCAGCTCGCCGGGACTGGCTAACACCGGGGAGCTGTTTTTT	CASSPGLANTGELFF
TRBJ2-3	TRBV29-1	.	.	TGCAGCGTGGTGACCAGTACTAGCACAGATACGCAGTATTTT	CSVVTSTSTDTQYF
TRBJ2-3	TRBV20-1	.	.	TGCAGTGCTAGTCCGCAGGGGACAACAGATACGCAGTATTTT	CSASPQGTTDTQYF
TRBJ1-1	TRBV7-9	.	.	TGTGCCAGCAGCTTAGGAGGGACCAGCACTGAAGCTTTCTTT	CASSLGGTSTEAFF
TRBJ1-4	TRBV28	.	.	TGTGCCATCAGGAAGGGGTACAGGACTACTGAAAAACTGTTTTTT	CAIRKGYRTTEKLFF
TRBJ2-7	TRBV7-8	.	.	TGTGCCAGCAGCTTTAACTCGTTCTACGAGCAGTACTTC	CASSFNSFYEQYF
TRBJ2-7	TRBV29-1	.	TRBD1	TGCAGCGTTGCACCGGGACAGCTCGCCGAGCAGTACTTC	CSVAPGQLAEQYF
TRBJ2-7	TRBV29-1	.	.	TGCAGCGTTGCATTCCAGGGCACCTACGAGCAGTACTTC	CSVAFQGTYEQYF
TRBJ2-5	TRBV5-1	.	TRBD1	TGCGCCAGCAGCAACCTCCAGGGGGCAAAAGAGACCCAGTACTTC	CASSNLQGAKETQYF
TRBJ2-7	TRBV5-8	.	.	TGTGCCAGCAGCCCCGACGGTTCCTCCTACGAGCAGTACTTC	CASSPDGSSYEQYF
TRBJ1-2	TRBV2	.	.	TGTGCCAGCAGCCTGGACAGCTTAAATAAATATGGCTACACCTTC	CASSLDSLNKYGYTF
TRBJ1-4	TRBV5-8	once	TRBD1	TGTGCCAGCAGCCCCGGACAGGGGGCAGTTAATGAAAAACTGTTTTTT	CASSPGQGAVNEKLFF
TRBJ2-1	TRBV12-3/TRBV12-4	.	TRBD2	TGTGCCACGGCGGGGGGCACCTACAATGAGCAGTTCTTC	CATAGGTYNEQFF
TRBJ1-5	TRBV5-6	.	TRBD1	TGTGCCAGCAGCTTGGGACAGGGAGGACAGCCCCAGCATTTT	CASSLGQGGQPQHF
TRBJ2-7	TRBV7-9	.	TRBD2	TGTGCCAGCAGCTTCGACAGGCCGTCTAGCGGGGGCTTCTCCTACGAGCAGTACTTC	CASSFDRPSSGGFSYEQYF
TRBJ1-6	TRBV5-6	medium-sized	.	TGTGCCAGCAGCTTGGTCCAGGGTGATAATTCACCCCTCCACTTT	CASSLVQGDNSPLHF
TRBJ2-1	TRBV21-1	few	.	TGTGCCGGGGGGGCGAGCTCCTACAATGAGCAGTTCTTC	CAGGASSYNEQFF
TRBJ2-7	TRBV6-5	.	TRBD1	TGTGCCAGCAGTTACCAAGGACAGGGCTACTATTACGAGCAGTACTTC	CASSYQGQGYYYEQYF
TRBJ2-7	TRBV19	once	TRBD1	TGTGCCAGTAGTATATCTCCCCCTGGGACAGGGATCTACGAGCAGTACTTC	CASSISPPGTGIYEQYF
TRBJ1-1	TRBV7-8	.	.	TGTGCCAGCGGCCGGGAACAGGTAGAGGTTGCTTTCTTT	CASGREQVEVAFF
TRBJ1-1	TRBV4-2	.	.	TGTGCCAGCAGCCCAACCTTAAGGGGGGACACTGAAGCTTTCTTT	CASSPTLRGDTEAFF
TRBJ1-2	TRBV7-2	.	.	TGTGCCAGCAGCTCTTACGACAGCTTTCGAGGTGGCTACACCTTC	CASSSYDSFRGGYTF
TRBJ2-7	TRBV28	once	.	TGTGCCAGCAGTTTGGAGGGTCACTACGAGCAGTACTTC	CASSLEGHYEQYF
TRBJ1-2	TRBV6-1	.	TRBD1	TGTGCCAGCAGTTCGGACAGGGGGCTTTATGGCTACACCTTC	CASSSDRGLYGYTF
TRBJ2-1	TRBV29-1	.	.	TGCAGCGTTGAGAGGCAGGGCAATGAGCAGTTCTTC	CSVERQGNEQFF
TRBJ2-1	TRBV29-1	few	TRBD2	TGCAGCGGGACTAGCGGGAGTGGGCTCGGTGAGCAGTTCTTC	CSGTSGSGLGEQFF
TRBJ2-6	TRBV6-2/TRBV6-3	.	.	TGTGCCAGCAGTGTGCCAGAGTCGTCTGGGGCCAACGTCCTGACTTTC	CASSVPESSGANVLTF
TRBJ2-4	TRBV6-5	few	TRBD2	TGTGCCAGCAGAGCCGGGGGGGTCAAAAACATTCAGTACTTC	CASRAGGVKNIQYF
TRBJ2-6	TRBV5-5	.	TRBD1	TGTGCCAGCAGCTTAGACAGGGGGCGCTTTCTGGTTGGGGCCAACGTCCTGACTTTC	CASSLDRGRFLVGANVLTF
TRBJ2-1	TRBV24-1	.	TRBD2	TGTGCCACCAGTGACCCCGGTACTAGCGGGGGAAGTAAGTACAATGAGCAGTTCTTC	CATSDPGTSGGSKYNEQFF
TRBJ2-4	TRBV6-1	.	TRBD2	TGTGCCAGCAGTGAAAGAACGTGGTCTAGCGGGAGCAGTCTAGCCAAAAACATTCAGTACTTC	CASSERTWSSGSSLAKNIQYF
TRBJ1-1	TRBV2	.	.	TGTGCCAGCAGTGCCCTGACGGTGAACACTGAAGCTTTCTTT	CASSALTVNTEAFF
TRBJ1-1	TRBV9	.	.	TGTGCCAGCAGAAGATTGGAGAACACTGAAGCTTTCTTT	CASRRLENTEAFF
TRBJ1-1	TRBV6-5	once	TRBD1	TGTGCCAGCAGTCGGGGCCCCGGACAGGCGAATGAAGCTTTCTTT	CASSRGPGQANEAFF
TRBJ1-2	TRBV11-2	.	TRBD1	TGTGCCAGCAGCCTGCAGGGGGCGCAAGGCTACACCTTC	CASSLQGAQGYTF